This T cell receptor (beta chain) was sequenced during a study of T-cell reconstitution after alpha-beta-depleted transplantation in children. The TCRbeta library incorporated unique molecular identifiers. One entry per CDR3 protein results from TCRdb running MiXCR on the PCR reads. The sample yields 400,000 to 500,000 distinct CDR3 sequences, around 9.9% seen once. Germline V gene sequence: CDR1 SGHNT, CDR2 YYREEE (reference sequence). The CDR3 loop spans 13 amino acids. V was clipped by 3 bases and J by 6 bases, with 9 bases between them. The clonotype originates from a human donor who donated a stem cell graft to a child with acute myeloid leukemia. The chain is built from TRBV5-4 and TRBJ2-2; D unclear. This specimen was PBMCs from the stem cell graft donor, taken from the stem cell graft. Written as DNA, the CDR3 is TGTGCCAGCAGCTACAATTTTCCCGGGGAGCTGTTTTTT. Its translation: CASSYNFPGELFF.